This T cell receptor (beta chain) was captured by sequencing in a study of blood T cell repertoires in COVID-19. Overall study context: Samples representing acute and convalescent COVID-19 were sourced from the United States, Italy and Spain. Sources were T cells, B-cell-depleted T cells, or PBMCs; the material itself was cDNA or gDNA.

In the authors' methods: Amplified reference gene primers provided the basis for estimating nucleated cell counts. Generated by immunoSEQ multiplex PCR, the TCRdb table keeps only in-frame clones and is missing some. For V, J and clone size, that table is used; D and trimming come from the DNA. This repertoire shows around 150,000 clones, around 90% found once; its top ten account for more than 2%. Trimming at V came to 4 bases and at J to 3 bases, leaving 4 bases not matched to a gene. Germline CDR1 is SEHNR and CDR2 is FQNEAQ (reference sequence). The CDR3 has 14 amino acids. Seattle cases were enrolled at active infection and followed longitudinally.

The origin of this receptor is a human donor with COVID-19, enrolled during active disease. The donor label of this sample is uncertain. Sequenced sample: peripheral blood. The rearrangement joins TRBV7-9 to TRBJ2-7, with TRBD1 identical over 9 bases. This CDR3 is CASSSGTGYYEQYF. The CDR3 coding sequence is TGTGCCAGCAGCTCCGGGACAGGGTACTACGAGCAGTACTTC.